The clone carrying this T cell receptor (beta chain) was seen more than once but under ten times. Sequencing relied on a cDNA template that was reverse transcribed from extracted RNA. Here immunoSEQ multiplex PCR was the method, and the copy in TCRdb shows in-frame clones only, minus some. The sample records around 250,000 clones, about two thirds being singletons. The entry originates in a study of CD8+ T cells in alopecia areata. The germline gives CDR1 SQVTM, CDR2 ANQGSEA. V was shortened by 6 bases and J by 7 bases, with 13 bases between the two germline ends. This CDR3 is built from 12 residues. The sample consisted of CD4+ T cells sorted from blood, taken at week 0. The sequence derives from a human donor with alopecia areata. The gene calls are TRBV29-1 and TRBJ1-3, with D maybe TRBD1 (6 bases). Here the CDR3 DNA reads TGCAGCGTCGGACAGATCGGGAACACCATATATTTT. Amino acids: CSVGQIGNTIYF.